The 29 T cell receptor beta chains reported below all come from one sample, sequenced in a study of beta chain features in type 1 diabetes. Study-wide points: All four CD4+ subsets of Type 1 diabetes patients contained TCRB CDR3s that were moderately but significantly shorter.

The investigators reverse transcribed all of the isolated RNA, so they sequenced expressed TCRB transcripts. Repertoires were generated with immunoSEQ multiplex PCR, while TCRdb's copy carries only in-frame clones and drops some. The data show under 300,000 clones, more than 15% seen once. These TCRs' antigens remain unknown. Sequencing was carried out using naive CD4+ T cells from blood. All receptors come from a man aged 30 to 45 with type 1 diabetes.

This clone was seen only a few times. V gene TRBV7-6 combines with J gene TRBJ2-7; D gene ambiguous. V was clipped by 2 bases and J by 6 bases, with 11 bases between them. Germline-derived CDR1 and CDR2 are SGHVS and FNYEAQ. The CDR3 covers 13 residues. The CDR3 DNA reads as TGTGCCAGCAGCTTAACCCAGCCCTCCGAGCAGTACTTC. Translating gives CASSLTQPSEQYF.

The rearrangement links TRBV5-1 to TRBJ2-1; no firm D call. Germline CDR1 is SGHRS and CDR2 is YFSETQ. This CDR3 has 14 residues. The V end lost 0 bases, the J end lost 6 bases, and 10 bases lay between the germline ends. Here the CDR3 reads CASSLEVLGNEQFF. CDR3 nucleotides: TGCGCCAGCAGCTTGGAGGTCCTAGGCAATGAGCAGTTCTTC.

This chain joins TRBV29-1 and TRBJ2-5; D is uncertain. V was shortened by 3 bases and J by 1 base, with 6 bases between the two germline ends. CDR3 length: 12 residues. Germline assignment: CDR1 SQVTM and CDR2 ANQGSEA. DNA for the CDR3: TGCAGCGTTGAGTTTTTCCAAGAGACCCAGTACTTC. Its protein product is CSVEFFQETQYF.

This clone was recorded a few times. The chain uses TRBV29-1 and TRBJ2-3, with TRBD2 as a possible D gene (5 bases). V was shortened by 4 bases and J by 3 bases, with 17 bases between the two germline ends. CDR1 is SQVTM and CDR2 is ANQGSEA in the germline V gene. This CDR3 contains 15 residues. The CDR3 is CSVGGSLVSTDTQYF. The CDR3 nucleotides are TGCAGCGTTGGAGGGTCGCTAGTCAGTACAGATACGCAGTATTTT.

This clone was observed a few times. This chain uses TRBV15 with TRBJ2-2; 9 bases are a match to TRBD1. The V segment lost 3 bases and the J segment 4 bases; nucleotides outside the gene matches: 12. Germline V gives CDR1 LNHNV, CDR2 YYDKDF (reference sequence). CDR3 length: 18 residues. CDR3 in DNA: TGTGCCACCAGCAGCCTAAACCGGGACAGGGAAAGCACCGGGGAGCTGTTTTTT. This sequence encodes CATSSLNRDRESTGELFF.

This clone was detected only a few times. The gene calls are TRBV5-6 and TRBJ2-5; 7 bases line up with TRBD2. Germline V gives CDR1 SGHDT, CDR2 YYEEEE. There are 14 residues in the CDR3. Trimming took 4 bases from V and 5 from J; bases not matched to a gene: 8. The CDR3 protein is CASSPTSVAETQYF. The CDR3 DNA reads as TGTGCCAGCAGCCCAACTAGCGTCGCCGAGACCCAGTACTTC.

This sequence joins TRBV14 and TRBJ1-2; D gene uncertain. V shed 3 bases and J shed 4 bases, with 9 bases lying between them. The CDR3 spans 13 residues. Germline assignment: CDR1 SGHDN and CDR2 FVKESK. CDR3 sequence reads: CASSQATGYGYTF. In nucleotides, the CDR3 is TGTGCCAGCAGCCAGGCGACCGGCTATGGCTACACCTTC.

The rearrangement joins TRBV2 to TRBJ1-2; D gene ambiguous. The V and J ends lost 4 bases and 5 bases respectively, with 11 bases between them. CDR3 length: 13 residues. The V gene's germline CDR1 is SNHLY and CDR2 FYNNEI. CDR3 in DNA: TGTGCCAGCAGTGCAGACACGGAATATGGCTACACCTTC. It is translated as CASSADTEYGYTF.

This clone occurred a few times. This chain joins TRBV5-4 and TRBJ2-4, with a tentative D call TRBD2 (6 bases). The CDR3 runs to 18 residues. Trimming left V 4 bases short and J 6 bases short, with 26 bases between. Germline V gene sequence: CDR1 SGHNT, CDR2 YYREEE (reference sequence). CDR3 in DNA: TGTGCCAGCAGCCCTTCCTTTCTGGAGGGAGGAGGGCTAAACATTCAGTACTTC. The encoded protein is CASSPSFLEGGGLNIQYF.

This clone was picked up a small number of times. This rearrangement joins TRBV11-2 to TRBJ2-3; no reliable D call. This CDR3 is built from 13 residues. Germline V gene data show CDR1 as SGHAT and CDR2 as FQNNGV. Trimming took 3 bases from V and 3 from J, leaving 7 bases between them. CDR3 amino acids: CASSFRKTDTQYF. In DNA, the CDR3 is TGTGCCAGCAGCTTCAGGAAGACAGATACGCAGTATTTT.

A few counts support this clone. The chain combines TRBV30 with TRBJ1-4, with 10 bases matching TRBD1. The CDR3 sequence is 14 residues long. Germline V gene data show CDR1 as GTSNPN and CDR2 as SVGIG (reference sequence). V trimming: 2 bases; J trimming: 6 bases; junction bases outside the gene matches: 3. The CDR3 region is CAWSPGTGDEKLFF. The CDR3 DNA sequence: TGTGCCTGGAGTCCCGGGACAGGGGATGAAAAACTGTTTTTT.

This clone appeared a few times. The CDR3 loop reads CASSLKTNRYEQYF. CDR3 in DNA: TGTGCCAGCAGTTTAAAGACTAACCGCTACGAGCAGTACTTC. V usage is TRBV27 and J usage is TRBJ2-7; D might be TRBD2 (5 bases). Germline CDR1 and CDR2: MNHEY and SMNVEV (reference sequence). Trimming cost V 2 bases and J 3 bases, with 11 bases left between them. The CDR3 is 14 amino acids.

The genes are TRBV5-6 and TRBJ2-5; D is unclear. V lost 1 base, J lost 1 base, and 11 bases lay in between. Per the germline V gene, CDR1 is SGHDT and CDR2 is YYEEEE. The CDR3 covers 15 residues. CDR3 coding DNA: TGTGCCAGCAGCTTGACGGGCCCCGGCCAAGAGACCCAGTACTTC. Translating it yields CASSLTGPGQETQYF.

J is TRBJ2-5 and V is TRBV7-2; unclear D gene. The germline V gene has CDR1 SGHTA and CDR2 FQGNSA. Trimming took 6 bases from V and 4 from J, leaving 9 bases between them. This CDR3 has 12 amino acids. The CDR3 protein is CASRDDGETQYF. CDR3 bases: TGTGCCAGCAGAGACGACGGAGAGACCCAGTACTTC.

The V gene is TRBV5-1, the J gene TRBJ2-1; 7 positions agree with TRBD1. Germline CDR1 reads SGHRS; CDR2 reads YFSETQ. The trim removed 6 bases at V and 4 bases at J, leaving 7 bases unmatched. The CDR3 contains 14 residues. The CDR3 is CASTVDRAYNEQFF. For the CDR3, the DNA is TGCGCCAGCACCGTTGACAGGGCTTACAATGAGCAGTTCTTC.

The J gene is TRBJ1-5, the V gene TRBV5-4, with TRBD1 matching 7 bases. Unmatched junction bases numbered 9, after V lost 4 bases and J lost 5 bases. Germline V gene lookup returns CDR1 SGHNT and CDR2 YYREEE (reference sequence). The CDR3 has 15 amino acids. Here the CDR3 reads CASSKETGRDQPQHF. The CDR3 DNA reads TGTGCCAGCAGCAAGGAGACAGGGCGTGATCAGCCCCAGCATTTT.

J is TRBJ1-1 and V is TRBV20-1; D may be TRBD1 (6 bases). The CDR3 runs to 11 residues. In germline, CDR1 is DFQATT, CDR2 SNEGSKA (reference sequence). V was clipped by 5 bases and J by 11 bases, with 15 bases between them. The CDR3 DNA reads as TGCAGTGCTCCCCAGGGAAGGGGGGCTTTCTTT. Its protein product is CSAPQGRGAFF.

This clone showed up just a few times. The chain recombines TRBV5-1 with TRBJ2-7, with unresolved D. V lost 7 bases and J lost 3, with 14 bases in between. Per germline, CDR1 SGHRS and CDR2 YFSETQ. The CDR3 is 13 residues long. The DNA for the CDR3 is TGCGCCAGCGCCCCGGGCAGAAACTACGAGCAGTACTTC. Translating gives CASAPGRNYEQYF.

This rearrangement joins TRBV18 to TRBJ2-4; TRBD1 is a possible D gene (7 bases). The CDR3 has 18 amino acids. Trimming took off 3 bases at V and 0 bases at J, with 18 bases between the two ends. CDR1 KGHSH and CDR2 LQKENI come from the germline V gene. The chain's CDR3 is CASSPGTDMGLAKNIQYF. CDR3 DNA: TGTGCCAGCTCACCGGGGACAGACATGGGACTAGCCAAAAACATTCAGTACTTC.

The rearrangement joins TRBV28 to TRBJ2-1, with D uncertain. CDR1 is MDHEN, CDR2 SYDVKM, per germline. CDR3 length: 13 amino acids. The V end was cut by 3 bases, the J end by 8 bases, with 11 bases between. The CDR3 region has the DNA TGTGCCAGCAGTTTGCCAGCAGCATATGAGCAGTTCTTC. It encodes CASSLPAAYEQFF.

The sample holds one count of this clone. V usage is TRBV7-8 and J usage is TRBJ2-1; possible D gene TRBD2, 5 bases. This CDR3 contains 16 residues. In germline, CDR1 is SGHVS, CDR2 FQNEAQ. V was cut by 2 bases and J by 4 bases, with 15 bases left in between. The CDR3 nucleotides read TGTGCCAGCAGCTTATCCAGGACTCAGAGGTACAATGAGCAGTTCTTC. As protein: CASSLSRTQRYNEQFF.

This clone occurred a few times. The genes are TRBV14 and TRBJ2-5; D is unclear. CDR3 length: 13 amino acids. Looked up from germline, CDR1 is SGHDN and CDR2 is FVKESK. V lost 4 bases and J 2 bases, leaving 8 bases between the germline ends. CDR3 DNA sequence: TGTGCCAGCAGCCGTACAGATCAAGAGACCCAGTACTTC. Its translation: CASSRTDQETQYF.

This clone has a handful of counts. The gene calls are TRBV18 and TRBJ2-7; maybe TRBD2 (6 bases). The CDR3 totals 14 residues. Germline loops: CDR1 KGHSH, CDR2 LQKENI. Trimming pared 4 bases from V and 4 bases from J, leaving 14 bases between. The CDR3 bases are TGTGCCAGCTCACTTACGGGAGAAGGGTACGAGCAGTACTTC. Residues: CASSLTGEGYEQYF.

This clone has a handful of counts. The CDR3 DNA reads as TGTGCCAGCCTTGTGCGCGGCACCAAATATTTGTTCTTC. Its translation is CASLVRGTKYLFF. The J gene is TRBJ2-1, the V gene TRBV5-4; D is undetermined. Between the trimmed V and J ends, which lost 7 bases and 15 bases, there was a span of 23 bases. Germline CDR1 and CDR2: SGHNT and YYREEE (reference sequence). The CDR3 sequence is 13 residues long. The full variable domain, with the rest looked up from reference TRBV5-4 and TRBJ2-1, is ETGVTQSPTHLIKTRGQQVTLRCSSQSGHNTVSWYQQALGQGPQFIFQYYREEENGRGNFPPRFSGLQFPNYSSELNVNALELDDSALYLCASLVRGTKYLFFGPGTRLTVL.

The V and J genes are TRBV30 and TRBJ2-5; 10 nucleotides line up with TRBD2. CDR3 length: 18 amino acids. With 3 bases clipped from V and 5 bases from J, the junction kept 18 bases outside the gene matches. Germline assignment: CDR1 GTSNPN and CDR2 SVGIG (reference sequence). CDR3 in amino acids: CAWSPRGLAGGLGETQYF. CDR3 DNA sequence: TGTGCCTGGAGCCCCCGAGGGTTAGCGGGAGGACTAGGGGAGACCCAGTACTTC.

This clone came up a few times. The chain uses TRBV5-1 and TRBJ2-2; D unclear. CDR3 length: 15 residues. In germline, CDR1 is SGHRS, CDR2 YFSETQ. V lost 3 bases, J lost 3 bases, and 12 bases lay in between. CDR3 DNA sequence: TGCGCCAGCAGCTCAGTGGTGGGTGACACCGGGGAGCTGTTTTTT. Translation gives CASSSVVGDTGELFF.

This clone has a handful of counts. The chain uses TRBV19 and TRBJ2-7; 7 positions match TRBD1. CDR3 length: 14 residues. The junction had 8 bases not matched to a gene; V was cut back by 6 bases and J by 3 bases. Germline loops: CDR1 LNHDA, CDR2 SQIVND (reference sequence). CDR3 amino acids: CASRLDRWDYEQYF. CDR3 DNA: TGTGCCAGTAGGCTGGACAGGTGGGACTACGAGCAGTACTTC. The full variable domain, with the rest looked up from reference TRBV19 and TRBJ2-7, is DGGITQSPKYLFRKEGQNVTLSCEQNLNHDAMYWYRQDPGQGLRLIYYSQIVNDFQKGDIAEGYSVSREKKESFPLTVTSAQKNPTAFYLCASRLDRWDYEQYFGPGTRLTVT.

This clone has a handful of counts. The chain uses TRBV28 and TRBJ2-4; D gene unclear. The CDR3 extends over 13 amino acids. The V gene lost 2 bases and the J gene lost 6 bases, with 8 bases spanning the gap. Germline V gives CDR1 MDHEN, CDR2 SYDVKM. The CDR3 region has the DNA TGTGCCAGCAGTTTAAGGGCACGAAACATTCAGTACTTC. This gives the protein CASSLRARNIQYF.

This clone occurred a few times. The chain is built from TRBV7-2 and TRBJ2-7; the match to TRBD2 covers 11 bases. The trim removed 0 bases at V and 0 bases at J, leaving 13 bases unmatched. CDR1 is SGHTA and CDR2 is FQGNSA in the germline V gene. The CDR3 length is 20 residues. The CDR3 bases are TGTGCCAGCAGCTTAGCCCTTTGGGCTAGCGGGAGGAAAACCTCCTACGAGCAGTACTTC. Protein: CASSLALWASGRKTSYEQYF.